The rows below give T cell receptor beta chains drawn from one sample of a study of CD8 T cells in Susac syndrome. One entry per CDR3 protein results from TCRdb running MiXCR on the immunoSEQ multiplex PCR reads. The profile shows about 190,000 distinct CDR3 sequences, approximately 95% of them singletons. What was sequenced was CD8+ T cells from PBMCs. The receptors shown here come from a human donor with Susac syndrome. Both conserved end residues are trimmed from each CDR3. D genes are given only for firm matches. Rows may omit the clone size; those that give it use once, few, many or a size class.

v_gene,d_gene,abundance,len,j_gene,CDR3aa
TRBV4-1,-,-,11,TRBJ1-1,ASSRVGDDEAF
TRBV5-4,-,-,11,TRBJ2-2,ASLKADTGELF
TRBV29-1,TRBD2,-,9,TRBJ2-7,SVAGTTEQY
TRBV5-6,TRBD1,-,12,TRBJ1-2,ASNPDRLPWGYT
TRBV4-2,-,-,13,TRBJ1-4,ASSQAIGPQEKLF
TRBV29-1,TRBD2,-,13,TRBJ2-1,SVESMGLAGGEQF
TRBV12-5,-,-,13,TRBJ1-1,ASGSRGDWNTEAF
TRBV6-5,TRBD1,-,14,TRBJ1-6,ASSSRTGQHNSPLH
TRBV24-1,-,-,10,TRBJ2-7,ATSGGSFEQY
TRBV5-1,TRBD1,-,11,TRBJ1-2,ASSPGTEYGYT
TRBV20-1,-,-,14,TRBJ2-7,SARERRGQRQDEQY
TRBV5-1,TRBD1,-,14,TRBJ2-6,ASGQDFNSGANVLT
TRBV9,-,-,13,TRBJ2-5,ASSVAGALGETQY
TRBV28,-,-,14,TRBJ1-1,ASSYSHKGANTEAF
TRBV9,TRBD1,-,11,TRBJ2-7,ASSAGTGTEQY
TRBV10-2,-,-,10,TRBJ1-1,ASSPLQVEAF
TRBV9,-,-,17,TRBJ2-1,ASSHRRTATRTNHNEQF
TRBV19,TRBD1,-,12,TRBJ1-6,ASSQTGGLSPLH
TRBV7-3,-,-,17,TRBJ2-6,ASSPGSGELSSGANVLT
TRBV19,TRBD1,once,11,TRBJ1-2,ATLGQGHYGYT
TRBV30,TRBD1,once,12,TRBJ2-7,AWSATGSAYEQY
TRBV29-1,TRBD1,-,11,TRBJ2-7,SVLDRDLYEQY
TRBV9,-,-,12,TRBJ1-5,ASSVEGIDQPQH
TRBV29-1,-,-,12,TRBJ1-5,SEEGRVFGQPQH
TRBV15,-,-,9,TRBJ2-7,ATSARPIGY
TRBV12-3/TRBV12-4,-,once,10,TRBJ2-1,ASSLARSEQF
TRBV29-1,TRBD1,-,11,TRBJ2-5,SLRTGAGETQY
TRBV9,-,-,14,TRBJ2-5,ASSVDAGQPRETQY
TRBV9,TRBD1,-,14,TRBJ1-6,ASSVHRDRDNSPLH
TRBV5-6,-,-,12,TRBJ2-3,ASSAEKSTDTQY
TRBV21-1,-,-,14,TRBJ2-7,ASSTNSGTMGYEQY
TRBV25-1,-,-,12,TRBJ2-4,ASSERDKENIQY
TRBV23-1,-,-,16,TRBJ2-7,ASKLSGRGLLSSYEQY
TRBV29-1,-,-,11,TRBJ1-5,SATDGFNQPQH
TRBV30,TRBD2,-,11,TRBJ2-1,AWSRGGLDEQF
TRBV12-3/TRBV12-4,TRBD1,-,11,TRBJ1-1,ASSSQGAIEAF
TRBV20-1,TRBD1,-,16,TRBJ1-3,SALKDRGRIGSGNTIY
TRBV18,TRBD2,-,12,TRBJ2-5,ASSPQRGQETQY
TRBV5-6,TRBD1,-,13,TRBJ1-2,ASSLSGRGLTGYT
TRBV15,TRBD1,-,16,TRBJ1-5,ATSSQTGTGGYNQPQH